The source of this T cell receptor beta chain is a study of radiotherapy plus CTLA-4 blockade in lung cancer. Across the whole study: Among enrolled patients, 15% to 20% responded and less than 40% achieved disease control. Study outcomes and limitations: Expansion of tumor-derived TCR clones was observed in blood after radiotherapy plus ipilimumab. Interferon-beta, together with early blood T cell clone dynamics, reportedly best predicted response.

Some clones are missing from TCRdb's copy, which holds only in-frame ones; the method was immunoSEQ multiplex PCR. The sample has about 48,000 clones; about 88% are singletons. In its sample, this clone was seen once. Antigen unknown. This CDR3 has 14 amino acids. Germline lookup yields CDR1 MNHEY and CDR2 SMNVEV (reference sequence). Trimming took 5 bases from V and 8 from J; bases not matched to a gene: 9. Sample: peripheral blood, taken from a patient treated with radiotherapy plus ipilimumab. This chain links TRBV27 with TRBJ2-3; 8 bases align to TRBD1. This sequence was found in a human donor with non-small cell lung cancer that progressed on radiotherapy plus ipilimumab. Some clones in this sample may be carry-over from other donors' samples. In DNA, the CDR3 is TGTGCCAGCAGTCCGTTGCAGGGGGCCGGTACGCAGTATTTT. This translates into CASSPLQGAGTQYF.